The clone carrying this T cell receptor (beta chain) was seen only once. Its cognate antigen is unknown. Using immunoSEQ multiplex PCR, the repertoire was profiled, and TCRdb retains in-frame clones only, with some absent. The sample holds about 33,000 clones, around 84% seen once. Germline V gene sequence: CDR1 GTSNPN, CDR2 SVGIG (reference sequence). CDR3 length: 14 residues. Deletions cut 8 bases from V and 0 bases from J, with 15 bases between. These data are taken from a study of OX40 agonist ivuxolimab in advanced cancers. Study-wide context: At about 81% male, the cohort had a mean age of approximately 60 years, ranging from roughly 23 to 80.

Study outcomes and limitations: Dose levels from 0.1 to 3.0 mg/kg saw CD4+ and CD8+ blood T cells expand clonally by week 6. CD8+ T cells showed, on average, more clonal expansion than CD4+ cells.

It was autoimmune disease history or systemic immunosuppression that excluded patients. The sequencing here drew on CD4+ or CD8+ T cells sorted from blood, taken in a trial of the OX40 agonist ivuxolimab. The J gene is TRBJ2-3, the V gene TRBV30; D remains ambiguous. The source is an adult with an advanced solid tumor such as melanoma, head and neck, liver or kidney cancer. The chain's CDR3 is CALDAVPSTDTQYF. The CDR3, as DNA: TGTGCCCTCGACGCGGTTCCTAGCACAGATACGCAGTATTTT. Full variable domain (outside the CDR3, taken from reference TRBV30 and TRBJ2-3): SQTIHQWPATLVQPVGSPLSLECTVEGTSNPNLYWYRQAAGRGLQLLFYSVGIGQISSEVPQNLSASRPQDRQFILSSKKLLLSDSGFYLCALDAVPSTDTQYFGPGTRLTVL.